A single sample is the source of the 8 T cell receptor beta chains below, sequenced in a study of CD8 T cells in Susac syndrome. RNA was extracted with the RNeasy kit, and a quantity of roughly 0.5 to 1 ug was reverse transcribed using random hexamers. TCRdb independently ran MiXCR on the immunoSEQ multiplex PCR reads; one entry per CDR3 protein. The sample carries under 85,000 distinct CDR3 sequences, approximately 93% recorded once. Sequenced: CD8+ T cells from PBMCs. The receptors were sampled from a human donor with Susac syndrome.

The chain employs TRBV6-5 and TRBJ2-7; D is uncertain. Germline CDR1 and CDR2: MNHEY and SVGAGI. The CDR3 has 18 residues. V was shortened by 0 bases and J by 3 bases, with 21 bases between the two germline ends. The CDR3 nucleotides are TGTGCCAGCAGTTACTCGTTAAAGGGCAAAGGGCACAACTACGAGCAGTACTTC. Its protein product is CASSYSLKGKGHNYEQYF.

The count of this clonotype is one. CDR3 amino acids: CASSRDYWGEERTQYF. The DNA for the CDR3 is TGCGCCAGCAGCCGGGATTACTGGGGGGAAGAGAGGACCCAGTACTTC. The rearrangement links TRBV4-3 to TRBJ2-5; a weak D match, TRBD2 (6 bases). This CDR3 has 16 amino acids. The germline V gene encodes CDR1 LGHNA and CDR2 YSLEER. The germline V and J ends were trimmed by 4 bases and 7 bases, with 22 bases remaining between them.

The V and J genes are TRBV19 and TRBJ2-1, with D possibly being TRBD2 (6 bases). Germline-derived CDR1 and CDR2 are LNHDA and SQIVND (reference sequence). This CDR3 has 13 amino acids. With 5 bases removed from V and 4 bases from J, the gap between germline ends came to 9 bases. The CDR3: CASSGGLYNEQFF. As DNA, the CDR3 is TGTGCCAGTAGTGGGGGACTTTACAATGAGCAGTTCTTC.

This chain connects TRBV2 to TRBJ2-3; 9 bases agree with TRBD2. Germline values: CDR1 SNHLY, CDR2 FYNNEI. J lost 0 bases, V lost 7 bases, and 5 bases had no gene match. The CDR3 extends over 15 amino acids. CDR3 region: CASIAGAQSTDTQYF. In DNA, the CDR3 is TGTGCCAGCATAGCGGGGGCCCAAAGCACAGATACGCAGTATTTT.

Only a few counts were recorded for this clonotype. The chain recombines TRBV30 with TRBJ1-2; D remains unclear. This CDR3 region has 11 residues. V gave up 4 bases and J gave up 8 bases, with 11 bases separating them. CDR1 is GTSNPN, CDR2 SVGIG, per germline (reference sequence). The CDR3 region is CAWMWSGGYTF. The CDR3 nucleotides are TGTGCCTGGATGTGGTCGGGGGGCTACACCTTC.

The chain carries TRBV6-5 and TRBJ2-6; D is uncertain. This CDR3 contains 14 residues. Germline CDR1 and CDR2: MNHEY and SVGAGI. V lost 3 bases, J lost 0 bases, and 3 bases lay in between. The CDR3 here is CASSYFSGANVLTF. DNA of the CDR3: TGTGCCAGCAGTTATTTCTCTGGGGCCAACGTCCTGACTTTC.

The V gene is TRBV5-1, the J gene TRBJ2-7, with 9 bases fitting TRBD2. Germline V gene data show CDR1 as SGHRS and CDR2 as YFSETQ. V trimming: 0 bases; J trimming: 1 base; junction bases outside the gene matches: 2. This CDR3 contains 15 residues. This CDR3 reads CASSLGLAESYEQYF. The CDR3 nucleotides read TGCGCCAGCAGCTTGGGACTAGCGGAATCCTACGAGCAGTACTTC.

V usage is TRBV6-5 and J usage is TRBJ1-6, with D possibly matching TRBD1 (6 bases). The CDR3 consists of 14 residues. Trimming removed 2 bases from V and 5 bases from J, with 7 bases in between. Germline CDR1 MNHEY, CDR2 SVGAGI. CDR3 loop: CASSYAGDNSPLHF. The CDR3 nucleotides are TGTGCCAGCAGTTACGCAGGGGATAATTCACCCCTCCACTTT.